A single sample gave rise to the 20 T cell receptor beta chains below, sequenced in a study of T cell repertoires in cytomegalovirus infection. Their antigen targets remain unknown. MiXCR, applied by TCRdb to the reads, yields one record per CDR3 protein. The profile covers about 770,000 distinct CDR3 sequences, with 25% to 35% appearing a single time and under 15% taken by the ten largest. The sample was cultured CD8+ T cells from PBMCs, taken from culture after CMV antigen stimulation. These receptors were collected from a human donor in good health (CMV status not recorded). Some clones in this sample may be carry-over from other donors' samples.

This clonotype was seen more than once but under ten times. V gene TRBV7-9 combines with J gene TRBJ2-7, with 9 bases fitting TRBD2. This CDR3 is 18 amino acids long. Trimming took 5 bases from V and 2 from J; bases not matched to a gene: 16. Germline CDR1 is SEHNR and CDR2 is FQNEAQ (reference sequence). DNA for the CDR3: TGTGCCAGCAGCCCTATCGAGGAGCGGGGGGTTCTCCCCTACGAGCAGTACGTC. Residues: CASSPIEERGVLPYEQYV.

This clonotype was counted between two and nine times. CDR3 bases: TGTGCCAGCAGTTACAGTATGGGCGGCTACACCTTC. Amino acid sequence: CASSYSMGGYTF. The rearrangement uses TRBV6-2 or TRBV6-3 and TRBJ1-2; D is undetermined. V shed 2 bases and J shed 8 bases, with 9 bases lying between them. Germline V lookup: CDR1 MNHEY, CDR2 SVGEGT. The CDR3 is made up of 12 amino acids.

This clonotype was detected a few times. This chain joins TRBV11-1 and TRBJ2-1; 13 positions match TRBD2. The germline V gene encodes CDR1 SGHAT and CDR2 FQDESV (reference sequence). J lost 4 bases, V lost 1 base, and 4 bases had no gene match. This CDR3 is built from 17 residues. The CDR3 spells CASSLGLAGGKYNEQFF. CDR3 DNA sequence: TGTGCCAGCAGCTTAGGACTAGCGGGGGGAAAGTACAATGAGCAGTTCTTC. Using reference TRBV11-1 and TRBJ2-1 for the parts outside the CDR3, the full variable domain is EAEVAQSPRYKITEKSQAVAFWCDPISGHATLYWYRQILGQGPELLVQFQDESVVDDSQLPKDRFSAERLKGVDSTLKIQPAELGDSAMYLCASSLGLAGGKYNEQFFGPGTRLTVL.

This chain links TRBV4-2 with TRBJ2-2; TRBD2 aligns across 13 bases. CDR1 and CDR2 (germline): LGHNA, YNFKEQ. The junction had 0 bases not matched to a gene; V was cut back by 1 base and J by 1 base. The CDR3 spans 17 residues. Here the CDR3 reads CASSQGLAGGNTGELFF. The CDR3 DNA follows: TGTGCCAGCAGCCAAGGACTAGCGGGGGGGAACACCGGGGAGCTGTTTTTT.

A few counts support this clonotype. This rearrangement joins TRBV7-9 to TRBJ2-2; D gene ambiguous. Germline CDR1 and CDR2: SEHNR and FQNEAQ (reference sequence). The CDR3 spans 11 residues. The DNA for the CDR3 is TGTACCTCAGATACGGGCGGGGAGCTGTTTTTT. It encodes CTSDTGGELFF.

Only a few counts were recorded for this clonotype. The rearrangement links TRBV10-1 to TRBJ1-1; D is uncertain. Between the trimmed V and J ends, which lost 4 bases and 1 base, there was a span of 10 bases. CDR3 length: 14 amino acids. The germline CDR1 and CDR2 sequences are WNHNN and SYGVQD (reference sequence). For the CDR3, the DNA is TGCGCCAGCAGTGCGACGAGAGGGAACACTGAAGCTTTCTTT. Translated, it gives CASSATRGNTEAFF.

The chain combines TRBV6-5 with TRBJ2-1, with D perhaps matching TRBD1 (6 bases). The CDR3 is made up of 15 amino acids. V was clipped by 6 bases and J by 8 bases, with 20 bases between them. CDR1 and CDR2 (germline): MNHEY, SVGAGI. The CDR3 nucleotides are TGTGCCAGCAGGCTCAGGGGATTGGTATCCGATGAGCAGTTCTTC. Translation: CASRLRGLVSDEQFF.

Regarding this clonotype: One end of the junction is discordant with germline, which a read error may explain. The gene calls are TRBV7-6 and TRBJ1-1; D remains ambiguous. CDR3 length equals 15 residues. Germline CDR1 is SGHVS and CDR2 is FNYEAQ. The DNA of the CDR3 is TGTGCCGGCAGCTTAGAGGTCCGGGGAGATACTGAAGCTTTCTTT. Protein sequence: CAGSLEVRGDTEAFF.

Only a few counts were recorded for this clonotype. This chain links TRBV6-5 with TRBJ2-5, with no clear D. The CDR3 is 14 amino acids. The germline CDR1 and CDR2 sequences are MNHEY and SVGAGI. Trimming took off 2 bases at V and 2 bases at J, with 9 bases between the two ends. CDR3 bases: TGTGCCAGCAGTTACACCCAGATGCAAGAGACCCAGTACTTC. As protein: CASSYTQMQETQYF.

CDR3 sequence reads: CASSLTSAGRGGYTF. The CDR3 DNA sequence: TGTGCCAGCAGCTTAACGTCCGCGGGTCGTGGTGGCTACACCTTC. The V and J genes are TRBV7-9 and TRBJ1-2; D uncertain. The CDR3 extends over 15 amino acids. V lost 2 bases to trimming and J lost 7 bases, with 17 bases between them. The germline CDR1 and CDR2 sequences are SEHNR and FQNEAQ (reference sequence).

The chain carries TRBV7-4 and TRBJ2-2, with 13 bases that match TRBD2. This CDR3 spans 14 amino acids. V dropped 8 bases and J dropped 3; count of bases not matched to a gene: 0. From germline, CDR1 is SGHVT and CDR2 SQSDAQ. The CDR3 DNA follows: TGTGCCAGCGGGACTAGCGGGGACACCGGGGAGCTGTTTTTT. It yields the protein CASGTSGDTGELFF.

This chain uses TRBV15 with TRBJ2-3; a weak D match, TRBD1 (6 bases). Germline values: CDR1 LNHNV, CDR2 YYDKDF (reference sequence). The CDR3 length is 17 residues. Trimming left V 4 bases short and J 4 bases short, with 21 bases between. CDR3 amino acids: CATSTRQVLSFADTQYF. DNA of the CDR3: TGTGCCACCAGCACTCGACAGGTGCTCTCTTTCGCAGATACGCAGTATTTT.

This clonotype occurred a few times. The J gene is TRBJ2-5, the V gene TRBV2; TRBD1 agrees at 8 bases. Unmatched junction bases numbered 9, after V lost 5 bases and J lost 4 bases. Germline CDR1 is SNHLY and CDR2 is FYNNEI. The CDR3 totals 15 residues. The CDR3 protein is CASSPLRQGRETQYF. The DNA of the CDR3 is TGTGCCAGCAGTCCGCTCCGACAGGGGCGAGAGACCCAGTACTTC. The complete variable domain, with remaining parts taken from reference TRBV2 and TRBJ2-5, reads EPEVTQTPSHQVTQMGQEVILRCVPISNHLYFYWYRQILGQKVEFLVSFYNNEISEKSEIFDDQFSVERPDGSNFTLKIRSTKLEDSAMYFCASSPLRQGRETQYFGPGTRLLVL.

This clonotype was found a few times. The chain couples TRBV10-3 to TRBJ2-2, with 7 bases fitting TRBD2. Unmatched junction bases numbered 4, after V lost 3 bases and J lost 0 bases. The CDR3 runs 16 residues. Germline assignment: CDR1 ENHRY and CDR2 SYGVKD. The CDR3 protein is CAISDWEGPNTGELFF. The CDR3 DNA reads as TGTGCCATCAGTGATTGGGAGGGGCCGAACACCGGGGAGCTGTTTTTT.

V is TRBV6-2 or TRBV6-3 and J is TRBJ2-7, with 8 bases matching TRBD1. CDR1 MNHEY and CDR2 SVGEGT come from the germline V gene. The CDR3 contains 13 residues. V dropped 4 bases and J dropped 5; count of bases not matched to a gene: 4. CDR3 in amino acids: CASSWTGTHEQYV. CDR3 sequence (DNA): TGTGCCAGCAGTTGGACAGGGACCCACGAGCAGTACGTC.

The chain couples TRBV7-9 to TRBJ1-4; a weak D match, TRBD1 (6 bases). V lost 10 bases to trimming and J lost 0 bases, with 15 bases between them. There are 15 residues in the CDR3. From germline, CDR1 is SEHNR and CDR2 FQNEAQ (reference sequence). In DNA form, the CDR3 reads TGTGCCACCAGGGGACCTGTTGCAACTAATGAAAAACTGTTTTTT. Encoded protein: CATRGPVATNEKLFF.

This clonotype was seen only a few times. This rearrangement joins TRBV28 to TRBJ1-2, with a tentative D call TRBD1 (5 bases). CDR1 and CDR2 from the germline V gene are MDHEN and SYDVKM. V was shortened by 5 bases and J by 5 bases, with 15 bases between the two germline ends. This CDR3 is built from 14 residues. The DNA of the CDR3 is TGTGCCAGCAGTACACCCGGGGCGGGATATGGCTACACCTTC. This encodes CASSTPGAGYGYTF.

This clonotype was observed a handful of times. CDR3 protein: CSARLAGAEWQETQYF. The CDR3 DNA follows: TGCAGTGCTAGACTAGCGGGGGCCGAGTGGCAAGAGACCCAGTACTTC. V is TRBV20-1 and J is TRBJ2-5, with 10 positions matching TRBD2. Germline CDR1 reads DFQATT; CDR2 reads SNEGSKA (reference sequence). The CDR3 runs to 16 residues. J was trimmed by 2 bases and V by 2 bases; bases with no gene match: 8.

The chain employs TRBV7-9 and TRBJ2-3, with TRBD2 matching over 10 bases. This CDR3 spans 16 amino acids. Trimming at V came to 4 bases and at J to 4 bases, leaving 8 bases not matched to a gene. Germline CDR1 SEHNR, CDR2 FQNEAQ (reference sequence). The CDR3 DNA reads as TGTGCCAGCAGCTCGTGGGCTAGCGGGGGCCCAGATACGCAGTATTTT. It specifies CASSSWASGGPDTQYF.

This clonotype came up many times. The gene calls are TRBV7-2 and TRBJ2-7; D gene ambiguous. Germline CDR1 and CDR2: SGHTA and FQGNSA. The CDR3 consists of 15 residues. The V and J ends lost 2 bases and 2 bases respectively, with 13 bases between them. The CDR3 nucleotides read TGTGCCAGCAGCTTAAACCTGGACCGCACCTACGAGCAGTACTTC. Protein sequence: CASSLNLDRTYEQYF.